The present entry profiles one T cell receptor (beta chain) with its context. From blood CD8+ and CD4+ T cells, TCR beta sequences were generated. The sample originates from a study of CD8 T cells in Susac syndrome. Turning to the study itself: Susac syndrome patients were untreated, on corticosteroids with some adding intravenous immunoglobulin, or on intravenous immunoglobulin only.

Random hexamers were used to reverse transcribe the RNA input (roughly 0.5 to 1 ug). By means of immunoSEQ multiplex PCR, TCR beta CDR3 spanning 54 Vbeta and 13 Jbeta underwent amplification. MiXCR, applied by TCRdb to the immunoSEQ multiplex PCR reads, yields one record per CDR3 protein. The data contain 50,000 to 55,000 distinct CDR3 sequences, roughly 94% of them seen just once; the ten biggest clones take up 0.75%. Sequencing was done on a sample of CD8+ T cells from PBMCs. The clonotype comes from a human donor with Susac syndrome.

DNA of the CDR3: TGTGCCAGCACGGGACAGAACTACGAGCAGTACTTC. This translates into CASTGQNYEQYF. V gene TRBV28 combines with J gene TRBJ2-7, with 7 bases fitting TRBD1. CDR1 is MDHEN and CDR2 is SYDVKM in the germline V gene. The J segment lost 3 bases and the V segment lost 7 bases, leaving 3 bases of the junction unmatched. The CDR3 is 12 residues long.